The clone carrying this T cell receptor beta chain occurred a few times. Its antigen is undetermined. This entry is derived from a study of blood T cells in healthy people across ages. Regarding the study as a whole: Diversity of TCR beta per million T cells declined in a roughly linear way with age. Diversity estimated from one million T cells was considered an underestimate.

This CDR3 has 11 amino acids. Germline CDR1 reads DFQATT; CDR2 reads SNEGSKA (reference sequence). The V gene lost 3 bases and the J gene lost 4 bases, with 5 bases spanning the gap. The authors isolated at least 6 million PBMCs per sample. A second 7 to 11 cycle PCR used barcoded and J-beta primers. Sequencing yielded, for each sample, at least 2.5 million paired-end reads carrying CDR3. TCRdb used MiXCR to reprocess the 5' RACE reads, holding one entry per CDR3 protein. The sample lists over 1,300,000 distinct CDR3 sequences; approximately 60% were seen once. The sequenced material came from blood. The origin of this receptor is a man aged 18-30 years in good health. The rearrangement joins TRBV20-1 to TRBJ2-3; D gene ambiguous. The CDR3 coding sequence is TGCAGTGCTAGGGGGTCAGATACGCAGTATTTT. The encoded protein is CSARGSDTQYF.